This note documents a single T cell receptor (beta chain) sequence. Its matching antigen is unknown. TCRdb re-analysed the 5' RACE reads in MiXCR, keeping a single row per CDR3 protein. This table has some 350,000 distinct CDR3 sequences, 10% to 15% appearing once. The sample originates from a study of T-cell memory formation after mild COVID-19. Study-level findings and limits: CD4+ clones that contracted lay mainly in CM and EM; CD8+ ones lay in EMRA.

V dropped 7 bases and J dropped 4 bases, with 18 bases sitting between them. CDR1 SQVTM and CDR2 ANQGSEA come from the germline V gene. The CDR3 has 14 amino acids. The receptor was derived from a man between 18 and 29 years old who had mild COVID-19 (a few samples of this study predate the infection). Cell type and time point are not known. Sequenced input: PBMCs or a T cell subset sorted from them (not recorded which). The chain employs TRBV29-1 and TRBJ2-3; D may be TRBD2 (5 bases). CDR3: CSAREPFRADTQYF. The DNA of the CDR3 is TGCAGCGCGAGGGAACCATTCCGGGCAGATACGCAGTATTTT.